This T cell receptor (beta chain) was recovered during a study of shared clonotypes between healthy human individuals. Overall study findings and caveats: Rarefaction showed sorted-subset sequencing was incomplete despite large depth.

The protocol was immunoSEQ multiplex PCR, while the TCRdb copy is restricted to in-frame clones and leaves out a portion. This sample has roughly 1 million clones, with around four fifths found just once. Points on this clone: The antigen remains undetermined.

V shed 4 bases and J 6 bases; nucleotides not matched to a gene: 3. The CDR3 has 13 residues. Germline V gene lookup returns CDR1 SGHRS and CDR2 YFSETQ. The sequence was collected from a young man in good health. The genes are TRBV5-1 and TRBJ2-4; TRBD1 agrees at 8 bases. Material: memory CD4+ T cells sorted from blood. Indicated subset: CD45RA-negative fraction. The CDR3 reads CASSAGQGNIQYF. As DNA, the CDR3 is TGCGCCAGCAGCGCTGGACAGGGAAACATTCAGTACTTC.